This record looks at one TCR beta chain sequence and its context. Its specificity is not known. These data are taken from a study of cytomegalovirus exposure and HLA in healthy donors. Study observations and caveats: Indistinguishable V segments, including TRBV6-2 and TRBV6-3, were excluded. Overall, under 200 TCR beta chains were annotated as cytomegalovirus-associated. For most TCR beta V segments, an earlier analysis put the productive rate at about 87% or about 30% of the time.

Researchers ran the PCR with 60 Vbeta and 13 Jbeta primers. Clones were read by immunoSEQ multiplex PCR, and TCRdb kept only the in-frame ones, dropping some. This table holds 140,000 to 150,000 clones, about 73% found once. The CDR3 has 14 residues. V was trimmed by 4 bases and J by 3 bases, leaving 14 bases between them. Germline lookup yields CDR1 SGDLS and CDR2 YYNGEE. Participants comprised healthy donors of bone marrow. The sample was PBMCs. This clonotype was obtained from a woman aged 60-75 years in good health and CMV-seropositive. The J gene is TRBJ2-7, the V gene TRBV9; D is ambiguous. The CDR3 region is CASSSRISSYEQYF. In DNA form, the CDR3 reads TGTGCCAGCAGCTCCCGGATTAGCAGCTACGAGCAGTACTTC.